These 26 T cell receptor beta chains were all obtained from the same sample, sequenced in a study of blood T cell repertoires in COVID-19. Sequenced by immunoSEQ multiplex PCR; TCRdb stores in-frame clones only, minus some. The sample records about 150,000 clones, around 85% being singletons. Sequencing was carried out using peripheral blood. The receptor source for this set is a human donor in a cohort sampled during active COVID-19.

The chain is built from TRBV29-1 and TRBJ2-5, with 16 nucleotides matching TRBD2. This CDR3 is 15 amino acids long. After removal of 8 bases from V and 4 bases from J, the junction contained 7 bases not matched to a gene. CDR1 is SQVTM and CDR2 is ANQGSEA in the germline V gene. The CDR3 coding sequence is TGCAGCACACCGGGACTAGCGGGAGGGTCAGAGACCCAGTACTTC. Encoded protein: CSTPGLAGGSETQYF.

The chain is built from TRBV7-9 and TRBJ2-5, with 8 bases that match TRBD2. Germline CDR1 and CDR2: SEHNR and FQNEAQ (reference sequence). CDR3 length equals 15 residues. Germline trimming cut 5 bases from V and 5 bases from J; bases unmatched to any gene: 10. The chain's CDR3 is CASSPTRTSTETQYF. The DNA of the CDR3 is TGTGCCAGCAGCCCGACTCGGACTAGCACGGAGACCCAGTACTTC.

The chain recombines TRBV7-2 with TRBJ1-5, with a weak D call TRBD1 (5 bases). The ends were cut back, 2 bases at V and 6 bases at J, with 17 bases in the middle. Germline loops: CDR1 SGHTA, CDR2 FQGNSA. The CDR3 covers 16 residues. CDR3 sequence reads: CASSLSGRALIQPQHF. The CDR3 region has the DNA TGTGCCAGCAGCTTATCGGGCAGGGCCCTTATTCAGCCCCAGCATTTT.

The rearrangement links TRBV7-8 to TRBJ1-5; 7 bases are shared with TRBD1. J was trimmed by 0 bases and V by 1 base; bases with no gene match: 3. The CDR3 consists of 16 residues. CDR1 is SGHVS, CDR2 FQNEAQ, per germline. The CDR3 here is CASSLGQGYSNQPQHF. The CDR3 DNA reads as TGTGCCAGCAGCTTAGGACAGGGTTATAGCAATCAGCCCCAGCATTTT. The full variable domain, completed using reference TRBV7-8 and TRBJ1-5, is GAGVSQSPRYKVAKRGQDVALRCDPISGHVSLFWYQQALGQGPEFLTYFQNEAQLDKSGLPSDRFFAERPEGSVSTLKIQRTQQEDSAVYLCASSLGQGYSNQPQHFGDGTRLSIL.

CDR3 amino acids: CASSSFAYEQYF. CDR3 nucleotide sequence: TGTGCCAGCAGCTCGTTCGCCTACGAGCAGTACTTC. This chain connects TRBV28 to TRBJ2-7, with no clear D. The germline V gene encodes CDR1 MDHEN and CDR2 SYDVKM. With 6 bases removed from V and 2 bases from J, the gap between germline ends came to 8 bases. The CDR3 covers 12 residues.

This chain joins TRBV10-3 and TRBJ2-4, with a weak D call TRBD1 (6 bases). The CDR3 is 15 amino acids. Germline V lookup: CDR1 ENHRY, CDR2 SYGVKD. V gave up 10 bases and J gave up 0 bases, with 16 bases separating them. CDR3 in DNA: TGTGCCACAAAGGACAGCCAGGTAGCCAAAAACATTCAGTACTTC. Protein: CATKDSQVAKNIQYF.

The rearrangement uses TRBV20-1 and TRBJ2-5; D gene unclear. CDR1 is DFQATT, CDR2 SNEGSKA, per germline (reference sequence). Trimming shortened V by 3 bases and J by 3 bases, and 8 bases separated the two germline ends. The length of the CDR3 is 12 residues. CDR3 DNA: TGCAGTGCTAGTGCGACTGAAGAGACCCAGTACTTC. It is translated as CSASATEETQYF.

This clone was counted once. As DNA, the CDR3 is TGTGCCAGCAGTCGCGGGGATTCCTACAATGAGCAGTTCTTC. Translation gives CASSRGDSYNEQFF. The chain employs TRBV28 and TRBJ2-1; D is perhaps TRBD2 (6 bases). The CDR3 consists of 14 residues. Trimming removed 5 bases from V and 1 base from J, with 9 bases in between. Germline CDR1 and CDR2: MDHEN and SYDVKM.

The rearrangement links TRBV7-9 to TRBJ2-3, with 9 nucleotides matching TRBD2. With 0 bases clipped from V and 4 bases from J, the junction kept 5 bases outside the gene matches. CDR3 length: 16 amino acids. The germline V gene has CDR1 SEHNR and CDR2 FQNEAQ (reference sequence). The CDR3 DNA sequence: TGTGCCAGCAGCTTAGCGGCGGGAGGGCCGGCAGATACGCAGTATTTT. Its protein product is CASSLAAGGPADTQYF.

Ten or more counts support this clone. The J gene is TRBJ2-5, the V gene TRBV7-6; 11 bases are a match to TRBD2. The germline V gene encodes CDR1 SGHVS and CDR2 FNYEAQ. This CDR3 region has 16 residues. Losses at the gene ends were 5 bases for V and 5 bases for J; bases not matched to a gene: 10. The CDR3 sequence: CASSPRTSGHGETQYF. The CDR3 nucleotides are TGTGCCAGCAGCCCCAGGACTAGCGGGCACGGGGAGACCCAGTACTTC.

The chain joins TRBV19 to TRBJ2-4, with 8 bases aligning to TRBD1. The CDR3 runs to 14 residues. Germline assignment: CDR1 LNHDA and CDR2 SQIVND (reference sequence). V lost 6 bases to trimming and J lost 5 bases; unmatched junction nucleotides: 6. CDR3 sequence reads: CASSLDRGQNIQYF. The CDR3 nucleotides read TGTGCCAGTAGCCTCGACAGGGGACAAAACATTCAGTACTTC.

The V gene is TRBV10-3, the J gene TRBJ2-7; D is perhaps TRBD1 (8 bases). CDR1 and CDR2 from the germline V gene are ENHRY and SYGVKD. V was clipped by 0 bases and J by 5 bases, with 14 bases between them. The CDR3 is 15 amino acids. The CDR3: CAISESRQGRDEQYF. The CDR3, as DNA: TGTGCCATCAGTGAGTCGAGACAGGGGAGGGACGAGCAGTACTTC.

J is TRBJ2-5 and V is TRBV5-1, with 10 positions matching TRBD2. V lost 6 bases and J lost 5; bases outside the gene matches: 10. CDR3 length: 15 amino acids. The germline gives CDR1 SGHRS, CDR2 YFSETQ. The CDR3, as DNA: TGCGCCAGCAAGTTAGCGGGAGGACCCCAGGAGACCCAGTACTTC. Translating it yields CASKLAGGPQETQYF.

J is TRBJ1-6 and V is TRBV20-1, with a weak D call TRBD1 (5 bases). The CDR3 runs 17 residues. Germline lookup yields CDR1 DFQATT and CDR2 SNEGSKA (reference sequence). The ends were cut back, 5 bases at V and 5 bases at J, with 22 bases in the middle. The CDR3 bases are TGCAGTGCTGGTGGACGGGGGACTTGGAGAAATAATTCACCCCTCCACTTT. Translating it yields CSAGGRGTWRNNSPLHF.

The chain joins TRBV29-1 to TRBJ1-1, with 10 bases fitting TRBD1. CDR1 is SQVTM, CDR2 ANQGSEA, per germline. The junction had 7 bases not matched to a gene; V was cut back by 7 bases and J by 2 bases. The CDR3 is 14 amino acids. DNA of the CDR3: TGCAGCGGGGAAGTGACAGGGGGCAACACTGAAGCTTTCTTT. Protein sequence: CSGEVTGGNTEAFF.

A note on this clone: The junction and the germline gene differ at one end; a read error may be behind it. The chain links TRBV29-1 to TRBJ1-4, with D possibly TRBD1 on 5 matching bases. Germline-derived CDR1 and CDR2 are SQVTM and ANQGSEA. CDR3 length equals 11 residues. CDR3 bases: TGCAGCGTTGAAGATCCAGGGAATCGGGTTTTT. It translates to CSVEDPGNRVF. Complete variable domain (other parts from reference TRBV29-1 and TRBJ1-4): SAVISQKPSRDICQRGTSLTIQCQVDSQVTMMFWYRQQPGQSLTLIATANQGSEATYESGFVIDKFPISRPNLTFSTLTVSNMSPEDSSIYLCSVEDPGNRVFGSGTQLSVL.

The chain carries TRBV10-3 and TRBJ2-1; TRBD2 matches at 9 bases. The trim removed 3 bases at V and 5 bases at J, leaving 5 bases unmatched. Germline V lookup: CDR1 ENHRY, CDR2 SYGVKD. The CDR3 spans 15 residues. CDR3 DNA: TGTGCCATCAGTGAAGGCGGGGGGGCGCACAATGAGCAGTTCTTC. Translating gives CAISEGGGAHNEQFF.

V is TRBV13 and J is TRBJ2-1; 7 bases fit TRBD2. The CDR3 is made up of 13 amino acids. Trimming cost V 5 bases and J 7 bases; bases outside gene matches: 5. The germline CDR1 and CDR2 sequences are PRHDT and FYEKMQ (reference sequence). Here the CDR3 DNA reads TGTGCCAGCAGCCGACTAGCTGGTAATGAGCAGTTCTTC. It codes for CASSRLAGNEQFF.

The chain couples TRBV5-1 to TRBJ1-5, with 7 bases matching TRBD1. The CDR3 consists of 15 residues. The germline V gene encodes CDR1 SGHRS and CDR2 YFSETQ. Trimming cost V 3 bases and J 4 bases; bases outside gene matches: 7. CDR3 residues: CASSSGTDPNQPQHF. For the CDR3, the DNA is TGCGCCAGCAGCTCCGGGACAGACCCTAATCAGCCCCAGCATTTT.

In DNA, the CDR3 is TGTGCCAGCAGCGCATTGGACGGAGGACCGAACACTGAAGCTTTCTTT. Translation gives CASSALDGGPNTEAFF. The chain combines TRBV9 with TRBJ1-1; D is undetermined. Germline V lookup: CDR1 SGDLS, CDR2 YYNGEE. V lost 3 bases and J lost 1, with 16 bases in between. This CDR3 spans 16 amino acids.

The V and J genes are TRBV29-1 and TRBJ2-7; D gene unclear. The CDR3 runs 11 residues. Germline V gene data show CDR1 as SQVTM and CDR2 as ANQGSEA. V was trimmed by 4 bases and J by 2 bases, leaving 6 bases between them. The DNA for the CDR3 is TGCAGCGTTGGGCATGCCTACGAGCAGTACTTC. Its translation: CSVGHAYEQYF.

The rearrangement joins TRBV28 to TRBJ1-2; 7 bases are shared with TRBD1. Per the germline V gene, CDR1 is MDHEN and CDR2 is SYDVKM. This CDR3 has 14 residues. Trimming took 6 bases from V and 8 from J; bases not matched to a gene: 12. The CDR3 protein is CASSLSETGEGYTF. Here the CDR3 DNA reads TGTGCCAGCAGCCTTAGTGAAACAGGGGAAGGCTACACCTTC.

The chain combines TRBV2 with TRBJ2-3; 8 bases map to TRBD1. Germline V CDR1 and CDR2: SNHLY, FYNNEI. The CDR3 spans 15 residues. J gave up 1 base and V 7 bases, and 7 bases lay outside the gene matches. CDR3 loop: CASNLSGQGTDTQYF. In DNA form, the CDR3 reads TGTGCCAGCAATCTCTCGGGACAGGGCACAGATACGCAGTATTTT.

The chain recombines TRBV6-5 with TRBJ1-2; maybe TRBD1 (6 bases). Germline CDR1 reads MNHEY; CDR2 reads SVGAGI. This CDR3 has 13 residues. Deletions cut 2 bases from V and 8 bases from J, with 12 bases between. The CDR3 spells CASSYGSGDGYTF. CDR3 in DNA: TGTGCCAGCAGTTACGGGTCAGGGGACGGCTACACCTTC.

The chain couples TRBV9 to TRBJ1-2; 9 bases align to TRBD1. This CDR3 has 17 amino acids. V was clipped by 4 bases and J by 8 bases; unmatched bases: 18. Per the germline V gene, CDR1 is SGDLS and CDR2 is YYNGEE. CDR3 DNA: TGTGCCAGCAGCCTAGACCCGACAGGGGGGACCCTGGGGGGCTACACCTTC. Amino acids: CASSLDPTGGTLGGYTF.

This chain connects TRBV5-1 to TRBJ2-3, with 9 positions matching TRBD1. The CDR3 has 15 amino acids. Germline V CDR1 and CDR2: SGHRS, YFSETQ. With V trimmed by 7 bases and J by 0 bases, 6 bases remained unmatched. The CDR3: CASAWTGASTDTQYF. DNA for the CDR3: TGCGCCAGCGCATGGACAGGGGCGAGCACAGATACGCAGTATTTT.